Following are 18 T cell receptor beta chains from one sample sequenced in a study of T cell changes during pregnancy in multiple sclerosis (dated by TCRdb to the late 2010s). Library generation was performed with the immunoSEQ multiplex PCR assay. The table comes from immuneACCESS by way of TCRdb, which keeps in-frame sequences with V and J called. Part of the clones is missing from these tables; in studies checked, under half for an unresolved V gene and the rest for unknown reasons. The sample has some 64,000 clones on record, 90% of them singletons. 2% to 2.5% of the sample is in the top ten clones. This sample comprised peripheral blood, obtained in the second trimester of pregnancy. These TCRs come from a female donor in good health, enrolled as a control in a pregnancy study.

This clone came up once. V usage is TRBV7-8 and J usage is TRBJ2-7; D is unresolved. This CDR3 spans 14 amino acids. The germline V gene encodes CDR1 SGHVS and CDR2 FQNEAQ. The V end was cut by 0 bases, the J end by 2 bases, with 8 bases between. Here the CDR3 DNA reads TGTGCCAGCAGCTTAGCGCGGTTAACCTACGAGCAGTACTTC. Its translation is CASSLARLTYEQYF.

CDR3 DNA sequence: TGTGCCAGTAGTTTTGGGGGCCTCGAGCAGTACTTC. Encoded protein: CASSFGGLEQYF. The rearrangement uses TRBV19 and TRBJ2-7; maybe TRBD1 (6 bases). The CDR3 spans 12 residues. Per the germline V gene, CDR1 is LNHDA and CDR2 is SQIVND (reference sequence). V lost 5 bases and J lost 6, with 11 bases in between.

The chain joins TRBV5-6 to TRBJ2-1; 10 bases map to TRBD2. This CDR3 is built from 17 residues. V shed 4 bases and J 8 bases; nucleotides not matched to a gene: 15. CDR1 SGHDT and CDR2 YYEEEE come from the germline V gene. CDR3 DNA: TGTGCCAGCAGCCGGACTTTCGCTAGCGGGGGTATTTATGAGCAGTTCTTC. Its protein is CASSRTFASGGIYEQFF.

The chain recombines TRBV9 with TRBJ1-2; D is possibly TRBD1 (5 bases). V shed 4 bases and J shed 4 bases, with 11 bases lying between them. Germline V gene lookup returns CDR1 SGDLS and CDR2 YYNGEE. The CDR3 consists of 13 residues. The CDR3 DNA is TGTGCCAGCAGCACACAGGTCCTCTATGGCTACACCTTC. Protein product: CASSTQVLYGYTF. Filled out from reference TRBV9 and TRBJ1-2, the complete variable domain reads DSGVTQTPKHLITATGQRVTLRCSPRSGDLSVYWYQQSLDQGLQFLIQYYNGEERAKGNILERFSAQQFPDLHSELNLSSLELGDSALYFCASSTQVLYGYTFGSGTRLTVV.

The chain joins TRBV7-8 to TRBJ1-6, with D possibly TRBD1 on 6 matching bases. Germline V gene sequence: CDR1 SGHVS, CDR2 FQNEAQ. The V end was cut by 8 bases, the J end by 7 bases, with 18 bases between. The CDR3 has 15 residues. CDR3 bases: TGTGCCAGCTCGTCTGGACAGTCTGGGAATTCACCCCTCCACTTT. Amino acids: CASSSGQSGNSPLHF. The entire variable domain, with the rest obtained from reference TRBV7-8 and TRBJ1-6, is as follows: GAGVSQSPRYKVAKRGQDVALRCDPISGHVSLFWYQQALGQGPEFLTYFQNEAQLDKSGLPSDRFFAERPEGSVSTLKIQRTQQEDSAVYLCASSSGQSGNSPLHFGNGTRLTVT.

The chain combines TRBV15 with TRBJ2-7; D may be TRBD1 (6 bases). With 3 bases removed from V and 7 bases from J, the gap between germline ends came to 10 bases. Looked up from germline, CDR1 is LNHNV and CDR2 is YYDKDF (reference sequence). CDR3 size: 12 residues. CDR3 DNA sequence: TGTGCCACCAGCAGCTTTAGGGGGGAGCAGTACTTC. Its protein is CATSSFRGEQYF.

Written as DNA, the CDR3 is TGTGCCAGCAGCCTGGGACTAGCAGGCCAAGAGACCCAGTACTTC. As protein: CASSLGLAGQETQYF. This chain links TRBV28 with TRBJ2-5; 9 nucleotides match TRBD2. Germline loops: CDR1 MDHEN, CDR2 SYDVKM. CDR3 size: 15 residues. J was trimmed by 1 base and V by 6 bases; bases with no gene match: 6.

The chain has TRBV6-5 and TRBJ1-1; D may be TRBD1 (6 bases). With 4 bases removed from V and 11 bases from J, the gap between germline ends came to 23 bases. CDR1 is MNHEY, CDR2 SVGAGI, per germline. The CDR3 contains 15 residues. The CDR3: CASSFDPSQGQGAFF. The CDR3 DNA is TGTGCCAGCAGTTTCGACCCTTCCCAGGGGCAGGGGGCTTTCTTT.

The chain uses TRBV14 and TRBJ1-6; TRBD1 matches at 8 bases. Looked up from germline, CDR1 is SGHDN and CDR2 is FVKESK. V shed 4 bases, J shed 7 bases, and the junction held 3 bases outside the gene matches. This CDR3 is built from 14 residues. In nucleotides, the CDR3 is TGTGCCAGCAGCCGGACAGGGCTAAATTCACCCCTCCACTTT. This gives the protein CASSRTGLNSPLHF. The complete variable domain, with remaining parts taken from reference TRBV14 and TRBJ1-6, reads EAGVTQFPSHSVIEKGQTVTLRCDPISGHDNLYWYRRVMGKEIKFLLHFVKESKQDESGMPNNRFLAERTGGTYSTLKVQPAELEDSGVYFCASSRTGLNSPLHFGNGTRLTVT.

V usage is TRBV7-3 and J usage is TRBJ2-7, with D tentatively TRBD1 (5 bases). Germline V lookup: CDR1 SGHTA, CDR2 FQGTGA. V was trimmed by 5 bases and J by 1 base, leaving 9 bases between them. The length of the CDR3 is 13 residues. CDR3 sequence: CASSTDSSYEQYF. For the CDR3, the DNA is TGTGCCAGCAGCACCGACAGTTCCTACGAGCAGTACTTC.

The genes are TRBV27 and TRBJ1-4; 9 nucleotides line up with TRBD1. The CDR3 has 14 amino acids. Losses at the gene ends were 5 bases for V and 8 bases for J; bases not matched to a gene: 6. The V gene's germline CDR1 is MNHEY and CDR2 SMNVEV (reference sequence). CDR3 sequence (DNA): TGTGCCAGCAGTCCTTGGACAGGGGTGGAAAAACTGTTTTTT. Protein product: CASSPWTGVEKLFF.

The chain links TRBV11-2 to TRBJ2-3, with D perhaps TRBD2 (7 bases). The CDR3 is 16 residues long. Per the germline V gene, CDR1 is SGHAT and CDR2 is FQNNGV. The V and J ends lost 1 base and 2 bases respectively, with 13 bases between them. Here the CDR3 reads CASSLGRGGHTDTQYF. Here the CDR3 DNA reads TGTGCCAGCAGCTTAGGGCGCGGGGGCCACACAGATACGCAGTATTTT.

The chain uses TRBV15 and TRBJ2-5; D unresolved. Germline V gene lookup returns CDR1 LNHNV and CDR2 YYDKDF (reference sequence). The CDR3 has 15 amino acids. V shed 2 bases and J shed 1 base, with 11 bases lying between them. Here the CDR3 DNA reads TGTGCCACCAGCAGATTCCGCGCAACCCAAGAGACCCAGTACTTC. As protein: CATSRFRATQETQYF.

This clone has a handful of counts. The V and J genes are TRBV6-1 and TRBJ1-1; no clear D. Trimming left V 6 bases short and J 5 bases short, with 7 bases between. Germline V gives CDR1 MNHNS, CDR2 SASEGT. The CDR3 is 11 amino acids. The DNA for the CDR3 is TGTGCCAGCAGGGGCGGGACTGAAGCTTTCTTT. Residues: CASRGGTEAFF.

The chain employs TRBV5-1 and TRBJ2-7; TRBD2 aligns across 8 bases. The ends lost 0 bases at V and 2 bases at J; junction bases unmatched: 4. Germline values: CDR1 SGHRS, CDR2 YFSETQ. The CDR3 length is 15 residues. Here the CDR3 reads CASSLAGGPAYEQYF. The CDR3 coding sequence is TGCGCCAGCAGCTTGGCGGGAGGGCCCGCCTACGAGCAGTACTTC.

This chain links TRBV30 with TRBJ1-1; 8 bases align to TRBD1. There are 14 residues in the CDR3. Losses at the gene ends were 1 base for V and 4 bases for J; bases not matched to a gene: 5. In germline, CDR1 is GTSNPN, CDR2 SVGIG (reference sequence). CDR3 DNA sequence: TGTGCCTGGAGTGCTCGGACAGGGCGCACTGAAGCTTTCTTT. Protein product: CAWSARTGRTEAFF.

The chain uses TRBV15 and TRBJ1-4; a possible D gene is TRBD1 (5 bases). V lost 0 bases, J lost 5 bases, and 13 bases lay in between. Germline CDR1 reads LNHNV; CDR2 reads YYDKDF (reference sequence). The CDR3 covers 16 residues. The CDR3 region has the DNA TGTGCCACCAGCAGAGATAGGGGCAGGGCGAATGAAAAACTGTTTTTT. As protein: CATSRDRGRANEKLFF.

The gene calls are TRBV5-1 and TRBJ2-1; tentative D call: TRBD2 (6 bases). V lost 3 bases to trimming and J lost 0 bases, with 10 bases between them. The CDR3 runs to 15 residues. Germline V gene lookup returns CDR1 SGHRS and CDR2 YFSETQ. The CDR3 nucleotides are TGCGCCAGCAGCTCCCAAGCGGGCTCCTACAATGAGCAGTTCTTC. Translated, it gives CASSSQAGSYNEQFF.